This T cell receptor (beta chain) came from a study of control samples from healthy donors and cancer patients. This CDR3 contains 14 residues. Deletions cut 2 bases from V and 8 bases from J, with 12 bases between. Looked up from germline, CDR1 is MGHRA and CDR2 is YSYEKL. Profiling relied on immunoSEQ multiplex PCR, and the TCRdb table lists in-frame clones only, not all of them. The table has under 200,000 clones, about 94% seen once. The sequenced sample was blood. The rearrangement joins TRBV4-1 to TRBJ1-4; D remains unclear. This sequence originates from a woman between 40 and 50 years old in good health. The CDR3 spells CASSQKIAEEKLFF. The DNA for the CDR3 is TGCGCCAGCAGCCAAAAGATCGCGGAGGAAAAACTGTTTTTT.